The entry below gives a single T cell receptor (beta chain) sequence along with its context. The data are from a study of shared clonotypes between healthy human individuals. CD45RO negativity and positive selection for CCR7 defined naive CD8 cells, a population that excluded terminally differentiated effector memory CD45RA+ cells. The table came from immunoSEQ multiplex PCR; TCRdb's copy has only in-frame clones and leaves some out. The sample contains around 2,000,000 clones, about 92% of which appear only once. The CDR3 spans 17 residues. With 6 bases clipped from V and 7 bases from J, the junction kept 12 bases outside the gene matches. Germline V gene lookup returns CDR1 MDHEN and CDR2 SYDVKM.

The origin of this receptor is a man aged 18 to 30 in good health. Some clones in this sample may be carry-over from other donors' samples. This chain joins TRBV28 and TRBJ1-4, with 12 bases that match TRBD1. Sequencing was carried out using naive CD8+ T cells from PBMCs. The DNA of the CDR3 is TGTGCCAGCAGGGCCGGGACAGGGGGCTTCTTGCGTGAAAAACTGTTTTTT. It codes for CASRAGTGGFLREKLFF.